Each of the 9 T cell receptor beta chains below was sequenced from the same sample in a study of blood T cell repertoires in COVID-19. The method was immunoSEQ multiplex PCR; TCRdb's version includes in-frame clones alone and lacks a portion of them. Among 90,000 to 150,000 clones listed, about 74% were seen once. The sequenced material came from peripheral blood. The receptors were gathered from a human donor in a cohort sampled during active COVID-19.

The sample holds many counts of this clone. The CDR3 reads CASSPSTGEVGGNTIYF. CDR3 DNA: TGTGCCAGCTCACCATCTACAGGGGAGGTCGGTGGAAACACCATATATTTT. J is TRBJ1-3 and V is TRBV18; TRBD1 matches 7 bases. Looked up from germline, CDR1 is KGHSH and CDR2 is LQKENI. V lost 2 bases and J lost 3; bases outside the gene matches: 10. This CDR3 spans 17 amino acids.

The sample holds one count of this clone. The rearrangement uses TRBV3-1 (or the pseudogene TRBV3-2) and TRBJ2-7, with a weak D call TRBD2 (6 bases). From germline, CDR1 is LGHDT and CDR2 YNNKEL (reference sequence). Trimming left V 6 bases short and J 2 bases short, with 11 bases between. This CDR3 contains 13 residues. The CDR3 loop is CASSTSGPYEQYF. For the CDR3, the DNA is TGTGCCAGCAGTACCAGCGGGCCCTACGAGCAGTACTTC.

This chain joins TRBV19 and TRBJ2-2; D may be TRBD1 (6 bases). This CDR3 contains 15 residues. Deletions cut 1 base from V and 4 bases from J, with 10 bases between. CDR1 is LNHDA, CDR2 SQIVND, per germline (reference sequence). The CDR3 coding sequence is TGTGCCAGTAGTATAGGGACAGTGGGCACCGGGGAGCTGTTTTTT. Translated, it gives CASSIGTVGTGELFF. Supplemented by reference TRBV19 and TRBJ2-2, the full variable domain reads DGGITQSPKYLFRKEGQNVTLSCEQNLNHDAMYWYRQDPGQGLRLIYYSQIVNDFQKGDIAEGYSVSREKKESFPLTVTSAQKNPTAFYLCASSIGTVGTGELFFGEGSRLTVL.

This chain connects TRBV27 to TRBJ1-2; 9 nucleotides align to TRBD1. Germline V gives CDR1 MNHEY, CDR2 SMNVEV (reference sequence). The CDR3 is made up of 14 amino acids. Trimming cost V 4 bases and J 3 bases; bases outside gene matches: 3. CDR3 nucleotide sequence: TGTGCCAGCAGTTCACAGGGGGCCGACTATGGCTACACCTTC. This codes for CASSSQGADYGYTF.

The V gene is TRBV6-2 or TRBV6-3, the J gene TRBJ1-2; the D is unclear. The CDR3 covers 15 residues. Trimming pared 0 bases from V and 4 bases from J, leaving 12 bases between. Germline V gene sequence: CDR1 MNHEY, CDR2 SVGEGT. CDR3 in DNA: TGTGCCAGCAGTTACTCAACCTCTTCGGGCTATGGCTACACCTTC. This gives the protein CASSYSTSSGYGYTF.

This rearrangement joins TRBV27 to TRBJ1-5, with 8 positions matching TRBD1. The length of the CDR3 is 16 residues. Germline V gene lookup returns CDR1 MNHEY and CDR2 SMNVEV (reference sequence). V dropped 0 bases and J dropped 7; count of bases not matched to a gene: 8. The CDR3 reads CASSLSYGQGSQPQHF. The DNA for the CDR3 is TGTGCCAGCAGTTTATCCTATGGACAGGGATCCCAGCCCCAGCATTTT.

The genes are TRBV3-1 (or the pseudogene TRBV3-2) and TRBJ1-2, with TRBD1 identical over 7 bases. CDR3 length: 14 amino acids. V lost 4 bases to trimming and J lost 6 bases; unmatched junction nucleotides: 8. The germline V gene has CDR1 LGHDT and CDR2 YNNKEL (reference sequence). CDR3 loop: CASSPGTEENGYTF. In DNA, the CDR3 is TGTGCCAGCAGCCCGGGGACAGAGGAAAATGGCTACACCTTC.

The rearrangement links TRBV5-1 to TRBJ1-1, with a tentative D call TRBD1 (5 bases). V was clipped by 0 bases and J by 3 bases, with 12 bases between them. Germline CDR1 is SGHRS and CDR2 is YFSETQ. The CDR3 runs 15 residues. In DNA, the CDR3 is TGCGCCAGCAGCTTGGTGTGGGGGGTGGACACTGAAGCTTTCTTT. This gives the protein CASSLVWGVDTEAFF.

J is TRBJ2-7 and V is TRBV7-9; D is perhaps TRBD2 (6 bases). Germline V lookup: CDR1 SEHNR, CDR2 FQNEAQ (reference sequence). V lost 3 bases and J lost 6, with 9 bases in between. The CDR3 has 12 amino acids. The CDR3 nucleotides are TGTGCCAGCAGCTTCCAGGGAGGCGAGCAGTACTTC. Translated, it gives CASSFQGGEQYF. Using reference TRBV7-9 and TRBJ2-7 for the parts outside the CDR3, the full variable domain is DTGVSQNPRHKITKRGQNVTFRCDPISEHNRLYWYRQTLGQGPEFLTYFQNEAQLEKSRLLSDRFSAERPKGSFSTLEIQRTEQGDSAMYLCASSFQGGEQYFGPGTRLTVT.